This is a list of T cell receptor beta chains from one sample in a study of patients and donors after allogeneic stem cell transplantation. TCRdb ran MiXCR on the RT-PCR reads and lists one entry per CDR3 protein. Of 30,000 to 35,000 distinct CDR3 sequences listed, nearly 7% are singletons. Sample: blood, either unsorted or a sorted T cell fraction (not recorded which). Source of these receptors: a human donor who was either an allogeneic HSCT recipient or a stem cell or donor lymphocyte infusion donor (not recorded which). It is not recorded whose cells these are; they may come from a transplant donor. The CDR3 runs from the conserved cysteine through the conserved F or W.

TRBV15	TRBJ2-7	CATSRDKWDTYEQYF
TRBV5-6	TRBJ2-3	CASSDSGSSNHTQYF
TRBV28	TRBJ2-1	CASKRAGVYNEQFF
TRBV7-9	TRBJ1-6	CASRTGSSPLHF
TRBV20-1	TRBJ1-5	CSARSPDRGSNQPQHF
TRBV5-1	TRBJ2-1	CASSLAPTSGSYNEQFF
TRBV20-1	TRBJ2-3	CSARALAGYLFRPDTQYF
TRBV7-9	TRBJ2-7	CASNLGAGVSYEQYF
TRBV29-1	TRBJ1-2	CSVVRTARRYGYTF
TRBV9	TRBJ2-1	CASSIGLLGYNEQFF
TRBV18	TRBJ1-1	CASSPVVSFAEAFF
TRBV6-2/TRBV6-3	TRBJ1-1	CASSYTRAANHMNTEAFF
TRBV6-5	TRBJ2-6	CASSAGTGRSGANVLTF
TRBV5-4	TRBJ1-6	CASSLYDRGYNSPLHF
TRBV20-1	TRBJ1-5	CSARDNSSPRNQPQHF
TRBV19	TRBJ1-2	CASTDRAMASLAPSNYGYTF
TRBV4-1	TRBJ1-2	CASSQSPGTGEMIYGYTF
TRBV7-2	TRBJ2-5	CASSLGFAQETQYF
TRBV11-2	TRBJ2-1	CASSLVANNEQFF
TRBV7-2	TRBJ2-2	CASTLSGRLTGELFF
TRBV15	TRBJ2-7	CATSPLAGGPEQYF
TRBV6-2/TRBV6-3	TRBJ2-7	CASSYSNYEQYF
TRBV5-1	TRBJ2-1	CASSLRSTAQAYNEQFF
TRBV12-3/TRBV12-4	TRBJ2-7	CASRQGTSGYEQYF
TRBV7-2	TRBJ2-7	CASSLAQTVFYEQYF
TRBV25-1	TRBJ1-2	CASSELGSYGYTF
TRBV20-1	TRBJ2-7	CSAVSPRTGIEQYF
TRBV2	TRBJ2-1	CASKERTSENNEQFF
TRBV27	TRBJ2-5	CASSFSLAGGETQYF
TRBV7-9	TRBJ2-2	CASSQRAGGPTNTGELFF
TRBV27	TRBJ2-1	CASRPLAGNYNEQFF
TRBV6-5	TRBJ2-3	CASSYSGSPDTQYF
TRBV29-1	TRBJ1-1	CSVFEGSNPYTEAFF
TRBV10-3	TRBJ1-2	CAIGQDGSHF
TRBV12-3/TRBV12-4	TRBJ2-5	CASSLSGVWETQYF
TRBV11-2	TRBJ1-2	CASSNRQGWGYTF
TRBV28	TRBJ1-5	CASSYLKDQPQHF
TRBV4-2	TRBJ2-7	CASSSITGTEQYF
TRBV7-9	TRBJ2-3	CASSFPGEFPDTQYF
TRBV29-1	TRBJ2-2	CSVEPRGQGGELFF
TRBV24-1	TRBJ2-5	CATSGSSDPTQYF
TRBV29-1	TRBJ2-7	CSLLLGTALEQYF
TRBV4-3	TRBJ2-2	CASSQEQGPNTGELFF
TRBV4-2	TRBJ2-7	CASSQEYLLQAPLAYEQYF
TRBV12-3/TRBV12-4	TRBJ2-5	CASSFVSGRETQYF
TRBV20-1	TRBJ1-4	CSARTGAVRNEKLFF
TRBV25-1	TRBJ2-1	CASSETSGGDNEQFF
TRBV7-9	TRBJ1-6	CASSLRTGDSPLHF
TRBV5-6	TRBJ1-2	CASSLVSYGYTF
TRBV6-1	TRBJ1-4	CASSEMPGVNEKLFF
TRBV20-1	TRBJ2-2	CSARRRNTGELFF
TRBV5-5	TRBJ2-2	CASSRGWDGELFF